This TCR beta chain was identified in a study of T cells in Graves' hyperthyroidism and ophthalmopathy. Study-level information: Once the initial diagnosis was made, peripheral blood was obtained before any treatment. Study observations and caveats: Ophthalmopathy onset followed model prediction by a median around 6.9 months. Most clonotypes expanded in the thyroid (above 0.001) were also present in blood.

To note about this clonotype: Its antigen remains unidentified.

Germline V CDR1 and CDR2: MNHEY, SVGAGI. The CDR3 loop spans 14 amino acids. V gave up 0 bases and J gave up 7 bases, with 10 bases separating them. Amplification of TCR beta CDR3 regions was performed using RNA transcripts as template. An initial round of RT-PCR targeting the TCR CDR3 relied on the HTBI primer set. TCRdb redid the calling of the multiplex PCR reads with MiXCR, one entry per CDR3 protein. The sample lists 200,000 to 300,000 distinct CDR3 sequences; 16% were seen once. What was sequenced was blood. The sequence derives from a woman aged 18-29 years with Graves' ophthalmopathy. The V gene is TRBV6-5, the J gene TRBJ1-5, with D unclear. CDR3 region: CASSYSSGSQPQHF. The CDR3 coding sequence is TGTGCCAGCAGTTACTCGAGTGGGTCCCAGCCCCAGCATTTT.